This paragraph reports one TCR beta chain. In its sample, this clone was seen a few times. What this receptor recognizes is not known. Per-base quality was not reported, and no clone a single base away is much larger than it. None of the patients had been given any treatment before thyroid surgery. Patient clinical samples collected from about 2012 to 2019 were retrospectively analysed using T-cell receptor beta sequencing. This specimen belongs to a study of metastatic and nonmetastatic thyroid tumors (dated by TCRdb to the early 2020s). Some background on the complete study: Repertoires were compared across peripheral blood and tumor or nodule tissue samples from malignant and benign thyroid patients.

The library was made by PCR. Reads for this sample came from an Illumina HiSeq 4000. The TCR beta-chain CDR3 region of each patient was profiled by high-throughput sequencing. In the original analysis: The researchers built a classifier to tell apart papillary thyroid cancer patients with distant metastasis, based on CDR3 differences among clinicopathological groups. The Shannon index was used to measure repertoire diversity, and the Morisita-Horn index was used to measure how similar tumor and blood repertoires were. TCRdb reprocessing: public reads trimmed at Q25 with fastp, clones called with MiXCR, in-frame beta chains kept. These V and J calls derive from TCRdb rather than the authors' analysis. The sample profile shows tens of thousands of clones; 25% to 35% of them were found once. Of the sample, 32% falls within the top ten clones. The investigation overall reported the following: In both blood and tumor samples, TCR beta diversity was reported to be significantly higher in malignant tumors than in benign nodules.

Including cysteine and phenylalanine, the CDR3 has 15 amino acids. The read is trimmed to its CDR3 DNA, 45 bases read in frame from base 1. Reading the germline V gene (reference sequence) gives CDR1 MNHNY and CDR2 SVGAGI. Trimmed from V: 0 bases; trimmed from J: 6 bases; junction bases lacking a gene match: 2. The sequenced sample consisted of blood. The clonotype originates from a female donor with papillary thyroid cancer or a benign thyroid nodule (not recorded which). Some clones in this sample may be carry-over from other donors' samples. The chain is assembled from TRBV6-6 and TRBJ2-7, and 13 junctional nucleotides match TRBD2. The CDR3: CASSYSTSGRSEQYF. The DNA is as follows: TGTGCCAGCAGTTACTCGACTAGCGGGAGGAGCGAGCAGTACTTC.